Described below is a single TCR beta chain sequence and its context. No patient had autoimmune disease or received systemic immunosuppression. Measured with immunoSEQ multiplex PCR; TCRdb has only the in-frame clones, and not every one. Among under 75,000 clones listed, around 86% were seen once. This sample was included in a study of OX40 agonist ivuxolimab in advanced cancers. Study-level background: The study treated patients with ivuxolimab, an agonistic anti-OX40 (CD134) antibody.

Germline CDR1 SGHAT, CDR2 FQNNGV. V was shortened by 2 bases and J by 2 bases, with 7 bases between the two germline ends. The CDR3 runs to 14 residues. Sequencing was performed on CD4+ or CD8+ T cells sorted from blood, taken in a trial of the OX40 agonist ivuxolimab. This TCR came from an adult with an advanced solid tumor such as melanoma, head and neck, liver or kidney cancer. J is TRBJ1-5 and V is TRBV11-2, with a tentative D call TRBD1 (5 bases). The CDR3 here is CASSLPGGNQPQHF. In nucleotides, the CDR3 is TGTGCCAGCAGCTTACCGGGGGGCAATCAGCCCCAGCATTTT.